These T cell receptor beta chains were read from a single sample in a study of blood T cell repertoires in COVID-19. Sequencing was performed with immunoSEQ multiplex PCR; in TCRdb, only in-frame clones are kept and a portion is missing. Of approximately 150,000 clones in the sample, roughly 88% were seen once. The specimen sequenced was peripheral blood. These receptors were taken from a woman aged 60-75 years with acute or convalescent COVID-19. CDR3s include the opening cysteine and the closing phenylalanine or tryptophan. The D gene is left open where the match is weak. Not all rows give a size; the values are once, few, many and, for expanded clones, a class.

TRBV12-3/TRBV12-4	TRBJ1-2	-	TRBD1	TGTGCCAGCAGTTTCGGGACAGGGGGACACTACACCTTC	CASSFGTGGHYTF
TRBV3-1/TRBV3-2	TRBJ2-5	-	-	TGTGCCAGCAGCCAAAGGCGGTTCCAAGAGACCCAGTACTTC	CASSQRRFQETQYF
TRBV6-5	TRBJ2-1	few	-	TGTGCCAGCAGTTCCTCGGGGCTGGGTGAGCAGTTCTTC	CASSSSGLGEQFF
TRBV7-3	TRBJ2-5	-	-	TGTGCCAGCAGCCCCGGAACACAGGAGACCCAGTACTTC	CASSPGTQETQYF
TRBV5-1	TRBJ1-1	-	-	TGCGCCAGCAAAGTAGGTCAGGGCGGATCAATGAACACTGAAGCTTTCTTT	CASKVGQGGSMNTEAFF
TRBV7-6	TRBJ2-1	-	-	TGTGCCAGCAGCTTGGACTCCAATGAGCAGTTCTTC	CASSLDSNEQFF
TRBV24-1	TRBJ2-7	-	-	TGTGCCACCAGTGACCGAACGGGGGAGCAGTACTTC	CATSDRTGEQYF
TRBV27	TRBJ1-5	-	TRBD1	TGTGCCAGCAGTTCGGGGACAGGCCCCTTTAGCAATCAGCCCCAGCATTTT	CASSSGTGPFSNQPQHF
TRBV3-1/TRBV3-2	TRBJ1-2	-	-	TGTGCCAGTATAGCATCCTATGGGGCGAACTATGGCTACACCTTC	CASIASYGANYGYTF
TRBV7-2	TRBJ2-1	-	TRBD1	TGTGCCAGCAGCCCTTACAGGGGGACGGGGGAGCAGTTCTTC	CASSPYRGTGEQFF
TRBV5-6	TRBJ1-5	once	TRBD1	TGTGCCAGCAGCTCGACTTCCGGACAGGGTGTGGTAAGGCAGCCCCAGCATTTT	CASSSTSGQGVVRQPQHF
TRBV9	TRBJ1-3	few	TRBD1	TGTGCCAGCAGCGTTTCTTTTCCAGGGGGCGGTGGAAACACCATATATTTT	CASSVSFPGGGGNTIYF
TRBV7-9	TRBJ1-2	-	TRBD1	TGTGCCAGCAGCTTAGAGGGGACAGGGAACTATGGCTACACCTTC	CASSLEGTGNYGYTF
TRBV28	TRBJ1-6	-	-	TGTGCCAGCAGGCGTAACAGGGTTGCTTCACCCCTCCACTTT	CASRRNRVASPLHF
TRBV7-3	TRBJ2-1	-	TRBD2	TGTGCCAGCGCCCTAGTCCTAGCGGCCTACAATGAGCAGTTCTTC	CASALVLAAYNEQFF
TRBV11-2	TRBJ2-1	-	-	TGTGCCAGCAGCTTAGACGAGGTCAATGAGCAGTTCTTC	CASSLDEVNEQFF
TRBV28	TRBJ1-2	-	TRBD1	TGTGCCAGCAGTTCCCGACAGGGACGCTATGGCTACACCTTC	CASSSRQGRYGYTF
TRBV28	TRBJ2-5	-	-	TGTGCCACCCTAGAAGGGGCGCGGGAGACCCAGTACTTC	CATLEGARETQYF
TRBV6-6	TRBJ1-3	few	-	TGTGCCAGCAACAACGGGGGTTTTACTGGAAACACCATATATTTT	CASNNGGFTGNTIYF
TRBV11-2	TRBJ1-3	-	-	TGTGCCAGCAGCCGGAGGAGTTCTGGAAACACCATATATTTT	CASSRRSSGNTIYF